The T cell receptor (beta chain) described here comes from a study of OX40 agonist ivuxolimab in advanced cancers. Study background: A mean age of around 63 years, range roughly 23 to 79, was recorded, and about 83% were male. Earlier anti-PD-1, anti-PD-L1 or anti-CTLA-4 therapy was permitted; 35% to 50% had received some. Regarding the study as a whole: Mean expanded clone counts were higher in CD8+ than CD4+ T cells. Clonal expansion from baseline to week 6 occurred in both CD4+ and CD8+ T cells.

Turning to this clone: Its target is unknown.

TCRdb keeps only in-frame clones here, not all; method: immunoSEQ multiplex PCR. The sample records over 80,000 clones, roughly nine tenths being singletons. V lost 7 bases and J lost 5, with 18 bases in between. Germline CDR1 and CDR2: SGHNT and YYREEE (reference sequence). The CDR3 has 14 amino acids. This sequence originates from an adult with an advanced solid tumor such as melanoma, head and neck, liver or kidney cancer. V is TRBV5-4 and J is TRBJ1-1; D unclear. Sequenced material: CD4+ or CD8+ T cells sorted from blood, taken in a trial of the OX40 agonist ivuxolimab. This chain's CDR3 is CASHSRIWPTEAFF. The CDR3 DNA reads TGTGCCAGCCACTCTCGTATATGGCCGACTGAAGCTTTCTTT.